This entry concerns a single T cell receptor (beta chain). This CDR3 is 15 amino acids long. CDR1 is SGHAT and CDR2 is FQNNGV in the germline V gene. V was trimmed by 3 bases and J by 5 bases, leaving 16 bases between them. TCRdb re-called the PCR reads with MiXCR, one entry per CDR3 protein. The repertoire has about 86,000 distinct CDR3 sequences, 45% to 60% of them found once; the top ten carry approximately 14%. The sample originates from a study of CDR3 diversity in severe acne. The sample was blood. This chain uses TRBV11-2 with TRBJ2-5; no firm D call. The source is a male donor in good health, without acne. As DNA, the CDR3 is TGTGCCAGCAGCTTTAATCTGAACACCGGGGAGACCCAGTACTTC. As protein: CASSFNLNTGETQYF. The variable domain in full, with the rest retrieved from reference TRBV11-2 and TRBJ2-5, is EAGVAQSPRYKIIEKRQSVAFWCNPISGHATLYWYQQILGQGPKLLIQFQNNGVVDDSQLPKDRFSAERLKGVDSTLKIQPAKLEDSAVYLCASSFNLNTGETQYFGPGTRLLVL.